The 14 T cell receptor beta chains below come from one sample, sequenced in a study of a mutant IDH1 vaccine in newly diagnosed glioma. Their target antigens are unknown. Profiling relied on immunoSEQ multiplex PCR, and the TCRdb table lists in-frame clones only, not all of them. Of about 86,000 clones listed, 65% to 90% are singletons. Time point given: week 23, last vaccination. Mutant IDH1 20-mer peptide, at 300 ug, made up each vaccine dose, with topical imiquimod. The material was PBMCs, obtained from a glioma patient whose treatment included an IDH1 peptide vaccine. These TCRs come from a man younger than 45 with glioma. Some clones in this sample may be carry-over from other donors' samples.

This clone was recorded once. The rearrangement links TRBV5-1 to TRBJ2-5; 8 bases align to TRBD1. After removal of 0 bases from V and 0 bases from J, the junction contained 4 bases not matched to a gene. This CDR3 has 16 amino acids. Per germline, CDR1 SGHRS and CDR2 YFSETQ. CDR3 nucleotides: TGCGCCAGCAGCTTGGCCGGGACAGGTTACCAAGAGACCCAGTACTTC. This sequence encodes CASSLAGTGYQETQYF.

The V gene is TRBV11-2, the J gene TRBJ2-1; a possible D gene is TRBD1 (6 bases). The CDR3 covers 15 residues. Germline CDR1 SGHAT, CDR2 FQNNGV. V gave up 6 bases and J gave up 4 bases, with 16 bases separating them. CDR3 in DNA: TGTGCCAGCAGTTTACTAGGGGGAATATACAATGAGCAGTTCTTC. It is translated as CASSLLGGIYNEQFF.

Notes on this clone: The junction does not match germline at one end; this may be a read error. CDR3 amino acids: CASSHGTGANEKLFF. CDR3 coding DNA: TGCGCCAGCAGCCATGGGACAGGCGCCAATGAAAAACTGTTTTTC. This chain uses TRBV4-3 with TRBJ1-4, with TRBD1 matching over 8 bases. The CDR3 length is 15 residues. Germline values: CDR1 LGHNA, CDR2 YSLEER.

CDR3 DNA: TGTGCCAGCAGCCCGACAGGGCCGGGAGAAAAACTGTTTTTT. The encoded protein is CASSPTGPGEKLFF. The genes are TRBV7-2 and TRBJ1-4, with 7 bases matching TRBD1. From germline, CDR1 is SGHTA and CDR2 FQGNSA. The J segment lost 8 bases and the V segment lost 5 bases, leaving 8 bases of the junction unmatched. The length of the CDR3 is 14 residues.

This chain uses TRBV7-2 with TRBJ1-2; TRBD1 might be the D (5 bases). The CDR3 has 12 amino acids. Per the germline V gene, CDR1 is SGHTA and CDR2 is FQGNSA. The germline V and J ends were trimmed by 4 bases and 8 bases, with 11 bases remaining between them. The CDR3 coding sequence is TGTGCCAGCAGCTCAGGGATAGCCGGCTACACCTTC. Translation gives CASSSGIAGYTF.

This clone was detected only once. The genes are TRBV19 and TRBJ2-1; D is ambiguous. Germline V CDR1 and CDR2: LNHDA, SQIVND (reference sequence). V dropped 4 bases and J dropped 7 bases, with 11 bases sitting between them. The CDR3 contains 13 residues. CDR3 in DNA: TGTGCCAGTAGTACCCCAGACGGGAATGAGCAGTTCTTC. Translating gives CASSTPDGNEQFF.

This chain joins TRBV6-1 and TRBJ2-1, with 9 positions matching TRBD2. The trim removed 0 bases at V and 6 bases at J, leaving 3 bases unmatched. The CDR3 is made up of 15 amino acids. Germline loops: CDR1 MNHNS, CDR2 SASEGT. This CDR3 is CASSEASGGPNEQFF. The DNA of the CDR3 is TGTGCCAGCAGTGAAGCTAGCGGGGGCCCCAATGAGCAGTTCTTC.

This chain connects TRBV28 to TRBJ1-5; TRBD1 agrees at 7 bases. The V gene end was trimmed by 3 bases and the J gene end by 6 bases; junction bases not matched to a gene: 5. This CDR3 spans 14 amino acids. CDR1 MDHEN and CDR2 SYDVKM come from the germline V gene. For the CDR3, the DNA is TGTGCCAGCAGTTTCCGACAGGGAGGTCAGCCCCAGCATTTT. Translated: CASSFRQGGQPQHF.

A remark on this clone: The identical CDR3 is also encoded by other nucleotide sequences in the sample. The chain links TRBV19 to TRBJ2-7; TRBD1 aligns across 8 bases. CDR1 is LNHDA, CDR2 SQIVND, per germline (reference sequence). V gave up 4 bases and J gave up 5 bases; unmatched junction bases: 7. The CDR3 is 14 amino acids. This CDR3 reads CASSNQGARHEQYF. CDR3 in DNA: TGTGCCAGTAGTAACCAGGGGGCGCGCCACGAGCAGTACTTC.

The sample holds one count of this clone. CDR3 amino acids: CASSLAGFGNTEAFF. The CDR3 nucleotides are TGTGCCAGCAGCTTAGCAGGGTTCGGGAACACTGAAGCTTTCTTT. V usage is TRBV5-5 and J usage is TRBJ1-1, with a weak D call TRBD1 (5 bases). The germline V gene has CDR1 SGHKS and CDR2 YYEKEE (reference sequence). With 2 bases removed from V and 1 base from J, the gap between germline ends came to 12 bases. The CDR3 has 15 amino acids.

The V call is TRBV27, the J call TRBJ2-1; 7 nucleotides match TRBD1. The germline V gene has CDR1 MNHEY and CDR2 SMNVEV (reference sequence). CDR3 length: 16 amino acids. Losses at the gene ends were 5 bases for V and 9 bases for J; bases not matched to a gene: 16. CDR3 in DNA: TGTGCCAGCAGTCAATACCCCCCGACAGGGATCTTTGAGCAGTTCTTC. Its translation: CASSQYPPTGIFEQFF.

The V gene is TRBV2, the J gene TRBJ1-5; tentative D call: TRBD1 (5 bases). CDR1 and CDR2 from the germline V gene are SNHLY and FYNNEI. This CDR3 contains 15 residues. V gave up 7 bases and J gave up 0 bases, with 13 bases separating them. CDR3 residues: CASTGAATSNQPQHF. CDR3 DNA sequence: TGTGCCAGCACCGGGGCGGCGACTAGCAATCAGCCCCAGCATTTT. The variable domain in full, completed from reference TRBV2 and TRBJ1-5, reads EPEVTQTPSHQVTQMGQEVILRCVPISNHLYFYWYRQILGQKVEFLVSFYNNEISEKSEIFDDQFSVERPDGSNFTLKIRSTKLEDSAMYFCASTGAATSNQPQHFGDGTRLSIL.

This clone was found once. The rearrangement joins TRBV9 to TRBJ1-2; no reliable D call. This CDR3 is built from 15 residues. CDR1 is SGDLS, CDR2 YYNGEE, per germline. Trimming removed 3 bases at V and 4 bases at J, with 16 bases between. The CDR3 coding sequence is TGTGCCAGCAGCGCGTCCCAGGCCCCGGGCTATGGCTACACCTTC. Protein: CASSASQAPGYGYTF.

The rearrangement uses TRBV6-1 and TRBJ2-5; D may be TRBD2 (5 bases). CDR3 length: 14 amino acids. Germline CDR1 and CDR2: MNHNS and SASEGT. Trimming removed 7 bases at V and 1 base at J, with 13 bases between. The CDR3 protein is CASKPVRVQETQYF. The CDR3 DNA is TGTGCCAGCAAACCTGTGCGGGTCCAAGAGACCCAGTACTTC.